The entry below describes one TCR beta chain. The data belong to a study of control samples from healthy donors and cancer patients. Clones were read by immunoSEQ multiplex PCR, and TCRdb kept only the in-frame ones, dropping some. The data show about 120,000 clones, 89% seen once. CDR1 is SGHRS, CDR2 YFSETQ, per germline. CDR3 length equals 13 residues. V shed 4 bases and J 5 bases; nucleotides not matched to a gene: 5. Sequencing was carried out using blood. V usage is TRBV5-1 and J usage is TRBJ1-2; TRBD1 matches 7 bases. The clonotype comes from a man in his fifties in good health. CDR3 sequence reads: CASSGSTGYGYTF. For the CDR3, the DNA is TGCGCCAGCAGCGGATCGACAGGGTATGGCTACACCTTC.